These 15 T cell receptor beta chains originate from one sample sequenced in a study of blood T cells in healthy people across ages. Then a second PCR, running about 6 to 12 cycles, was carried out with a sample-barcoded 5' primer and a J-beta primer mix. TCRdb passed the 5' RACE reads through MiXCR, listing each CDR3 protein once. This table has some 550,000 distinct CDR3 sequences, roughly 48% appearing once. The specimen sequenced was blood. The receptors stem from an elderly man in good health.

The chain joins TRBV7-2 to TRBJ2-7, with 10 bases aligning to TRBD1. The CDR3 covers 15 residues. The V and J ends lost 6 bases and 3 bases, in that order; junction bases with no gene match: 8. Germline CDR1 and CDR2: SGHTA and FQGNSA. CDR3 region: CASSHRDRGGYEQYF. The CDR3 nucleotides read TGTGCCAGCAGTCATAGGGACAGGGGAGGCTACGAGCAGTACTTC. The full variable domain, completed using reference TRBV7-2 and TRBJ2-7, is GAGVSQSPSNKVTEKGKDVELRCDPISGHTALYWYRQSLGQGLEFLIYFQGNSAPDKSGLPSDRFSAERTGGSVSTLTIQRTQQEDSAVYLCASSHRDRGGYEQYFGPGTRLTVT.

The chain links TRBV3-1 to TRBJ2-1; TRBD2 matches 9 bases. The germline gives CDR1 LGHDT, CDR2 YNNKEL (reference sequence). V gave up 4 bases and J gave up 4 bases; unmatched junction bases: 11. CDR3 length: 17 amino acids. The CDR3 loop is CASSRLGDSGGYNEQFF. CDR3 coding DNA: TGTGCCAGCAGCCGCCTTGGCGACAGCGGGGGGTACAATGAGCAGTTCTTC.

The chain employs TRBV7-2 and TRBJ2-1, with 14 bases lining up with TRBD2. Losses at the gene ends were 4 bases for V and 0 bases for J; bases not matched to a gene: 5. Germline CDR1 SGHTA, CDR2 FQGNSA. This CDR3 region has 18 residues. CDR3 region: CASSSGLAGVPSYNEQFF. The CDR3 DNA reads TGTGCCAGCAGCTCGGGACTAGCGGGGGTCCCCTCCTACAATGAGCAGTTCTTC.

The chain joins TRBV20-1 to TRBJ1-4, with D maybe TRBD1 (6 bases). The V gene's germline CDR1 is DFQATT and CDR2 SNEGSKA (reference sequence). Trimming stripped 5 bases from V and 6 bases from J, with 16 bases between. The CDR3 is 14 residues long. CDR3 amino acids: CSAHKRGGDEKLFF. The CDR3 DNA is TGCAGTGCTCACAAACGGGGGGGCGATGAAAAACTGTTTTTT.

The CDR3 DNA reads TGTGCCAGCAGACGGACAGGGATCGTCAATGAGCAGTTCTTC. Its protein is CASRRTGIVNEQFF. The rearrangement joins TRBV6-5 to TRBJ2-1; 8 bases line up with TRBD1. The germline gives CDR1 MNHEY, CDR2 SVGAGI. The CDR3 is made up of 14 amino acids. J was trimmed by 6 bases and V by 6 bases; bases with no gene match: 7.

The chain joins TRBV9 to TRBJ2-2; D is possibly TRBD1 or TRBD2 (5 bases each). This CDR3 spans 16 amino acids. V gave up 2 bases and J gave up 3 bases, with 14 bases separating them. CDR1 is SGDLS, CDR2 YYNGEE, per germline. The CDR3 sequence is CASSVTGAQDTGELFF. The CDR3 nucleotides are TGTGCCAGCAGCGTGACCGGGGCCCAGGACACCGGGGAGCTGTTTTTT.

The CDR3 spells CASSFLGSGANVLTF. The CDR3 coding sequence is TGTGCCAGCAGTTTTTTAGGGTCTGGGGCCAACGTCCTGACTTTC. The rearrangement joins TRBV27 to TRBJ2-6; D remains unclear. The CDR3 has 15 residues. V lost 3 bases, J lost 1 base, and 7 bases lay in between. Germline loops: CDR1 MNHEY, CDR2 SMNVEV (reference sequence).

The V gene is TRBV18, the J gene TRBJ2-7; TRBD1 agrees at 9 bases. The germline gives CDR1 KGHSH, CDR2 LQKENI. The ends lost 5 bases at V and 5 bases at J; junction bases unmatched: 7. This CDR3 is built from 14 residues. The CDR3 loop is CASSAGTGSDEQYF. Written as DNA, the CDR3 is TGTGCCAGCTCAGCCGGGACAGGGTCGGACGAGCAGTACTTC.

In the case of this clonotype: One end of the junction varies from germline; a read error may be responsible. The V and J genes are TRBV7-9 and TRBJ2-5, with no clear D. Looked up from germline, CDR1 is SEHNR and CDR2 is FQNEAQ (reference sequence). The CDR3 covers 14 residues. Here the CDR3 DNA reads TGTGCCGGCAGCTTTGTACAAGAAGGCTACGGGCAGTCCTTC. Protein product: CAGSFVQEGYGQSF. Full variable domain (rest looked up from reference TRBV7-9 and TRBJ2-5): DTGVSQNPRHKITKRGQNVTFRCDPISEHNRLYWYRQTLGQGPEFLTYFQNEAQLEKSRLLSDRFSAERPKGSFSTLEIQRTEQGDSAMYLCAGSFVQEGYGQSFGPGTRLLVL.

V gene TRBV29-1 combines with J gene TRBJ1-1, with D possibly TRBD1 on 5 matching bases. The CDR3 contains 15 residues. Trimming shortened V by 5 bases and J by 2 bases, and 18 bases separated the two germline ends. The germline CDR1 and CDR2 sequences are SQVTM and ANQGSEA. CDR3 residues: CSVRGAGTVNTEAFF. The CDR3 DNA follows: TGCAGCGTTCGCGGGGCGGGAACGGTTAACACTGAAGCTTTCTTT.

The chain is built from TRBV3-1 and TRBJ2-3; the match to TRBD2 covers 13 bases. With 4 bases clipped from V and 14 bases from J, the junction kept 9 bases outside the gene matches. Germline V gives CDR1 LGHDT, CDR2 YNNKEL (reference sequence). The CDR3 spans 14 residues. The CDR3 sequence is CASSPRLAGGYTYF. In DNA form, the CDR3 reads TGTGCCAGCAGCCCCAGACTAGCGGGGGGATATACGTATTTT.

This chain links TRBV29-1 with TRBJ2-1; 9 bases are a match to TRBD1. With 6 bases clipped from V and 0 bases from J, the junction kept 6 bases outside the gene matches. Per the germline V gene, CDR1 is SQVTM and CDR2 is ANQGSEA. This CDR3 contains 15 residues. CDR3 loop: CSVADRGISYNEQFF. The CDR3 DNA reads TGCAGCGTCGCCGACAGGGGGATCTCCTACAATGAGCAGTTCTTC.

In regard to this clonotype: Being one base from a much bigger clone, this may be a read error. The CDR3 DNA reads TGTGCCAGCAGTTTCGCCTATAGTTCACCCCTCCACTTT. Its translation is CASSFAYSSPLHF. V and J are TRBV6-5 and TRBJ1-6; no clear D gene. The CDR3 is 13 amino acids. The V gene's germline CDR1 is MNHEY and CDR2 SVGAGI.

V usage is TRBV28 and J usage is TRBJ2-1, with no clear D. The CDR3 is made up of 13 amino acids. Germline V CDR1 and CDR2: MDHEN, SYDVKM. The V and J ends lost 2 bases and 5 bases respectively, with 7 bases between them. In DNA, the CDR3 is TGTGCCAGCAGTTTAGGTATAAACAATGAGCAGTTCTTC. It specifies CASSLGINNEQFF.

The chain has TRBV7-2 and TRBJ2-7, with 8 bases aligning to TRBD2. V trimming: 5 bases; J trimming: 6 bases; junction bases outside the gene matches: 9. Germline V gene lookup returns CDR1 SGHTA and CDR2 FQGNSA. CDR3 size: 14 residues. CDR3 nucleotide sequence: TGTGCCAGCAGCCTTCTCGCGGGAGGCTCCGAGCAGTACTTC. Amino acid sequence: CASSLLAGGSEQYF.